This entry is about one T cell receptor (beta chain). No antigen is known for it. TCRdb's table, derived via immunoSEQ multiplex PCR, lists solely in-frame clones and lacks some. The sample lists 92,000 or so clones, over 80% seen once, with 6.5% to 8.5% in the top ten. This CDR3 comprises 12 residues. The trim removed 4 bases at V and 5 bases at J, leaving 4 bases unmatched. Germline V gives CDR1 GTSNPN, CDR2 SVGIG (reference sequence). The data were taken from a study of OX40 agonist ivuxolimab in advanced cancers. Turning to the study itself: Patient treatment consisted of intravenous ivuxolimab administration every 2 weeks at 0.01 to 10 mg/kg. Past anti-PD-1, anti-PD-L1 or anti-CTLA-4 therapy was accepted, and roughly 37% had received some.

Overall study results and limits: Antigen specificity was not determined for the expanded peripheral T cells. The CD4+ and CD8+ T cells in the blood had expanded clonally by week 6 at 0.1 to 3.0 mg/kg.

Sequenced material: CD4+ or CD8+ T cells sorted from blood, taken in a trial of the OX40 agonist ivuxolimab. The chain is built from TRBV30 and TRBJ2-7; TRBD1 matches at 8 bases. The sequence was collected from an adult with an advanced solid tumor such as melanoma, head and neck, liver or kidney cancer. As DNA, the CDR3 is TGTGCCTGGAACAGGGGGTTCGACGAGCAGTACTTC. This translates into CAWNRGFDEQYF. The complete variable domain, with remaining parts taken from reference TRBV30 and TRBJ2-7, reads SQTIHQWPATLVQPVGSPLSLECTVEGTSNPNLYWYRQAAGRGLQLLFYSVGIGQISSEVPQNLSASRPQDRQFILSSKKLLLSDSGFYLCAWNRGFDEQYFGPGTRLTVT.